What follows describes a single T cell receptor beta chain. No antigen is known for it. Profiling relied on immunoSEQ multiplex PCR, and the TCRdb table lists in-frame clones only, not all of them. The sample yields over 100,000 clones, 89% seen once. Germline V gives CDR1 SGHDT, CDR2 YYEEEE. CDR3 length: 13 amino acids. V was pared by 0 bases and J by 3 bases, with 7 bases between. The sample is drawn from a study of cytomegalovirus exposure and HLA in healthy donors. General study points: Within the 120 or so validation repertoires, first-cohort TCR clusters tended to co-occur, according to a later analysis. A list of 150 to 200 TCR beta chains associated with cytomegalovirus was given.

Donors came from a validation cohort of some 130 subjects, distinct from the first 666-subject cohort. Material for sequencing was PBMCs. This sequence originates from a woman under 30 in good health and CMV-seronegative. This chain links TRBV5-6 with TRBJ2-7; D ambiguous. The CDR3: CASSLDGYYEQYF. The CDR3 nucleotides read TGTGCCAGCAGCTTGGACGGGTACTACGAGCAGTACTTC.